Listed here is a single TCR beta chain. Its specificity is unknown. Every donor was a Caucasian adult from Nashville, Tennessee. This CDR3 contains 13 residues. V lost 1 base, J lost 7 bases, and 10 bases lay in between. The germline V gene has CDR1 SGHDN and CDR2 FVKESK. Genomic DNA belonging to each subset was distributed in equal measure over several immunoSEQ plates. Generated by immunoSEQ multiplex PCR, the TCRdb table keeps only in-frame clones and is missing some. Found here are around 350,000 clones, less than 85% of them singletons; the top ten hold under 11%. The data were taken from a study of shared clonotypes between healthy human individuals. Study results and caveats: Some clonotypes were shared by all four sorted-subset donors, while others were not shared. The non-shared ones had lower generation probabilities than the shared ones.

The J gene is TRBJ2-5, the V gene TRBV14; no clear D gene. This TCR was sampled from a man aged 30 to 39 in good health. Sequenced input: memory CD4+ T cells sorted from blood. Documented subset: CD45RA-negative fraction. The chain's CDR3 is CASSQGPLATQYF. The CDR3 nucleotides read TGTGCCAGCAGCCAAGGGCCGCTCGCGACCCAGTACTTC. The full variable domain, in which reference TRBV14 and TRBJ2-5 provide the parts outside the CDR3, is EAGVTQFPSHSVIEKGQTVTLRCDPISGHDNLYWYRRVMGKEIKFLLHFVKESKQDESGMPNNRFLAERTGGTYSTLKVQPAELEDSGVYFCASSQGPLATQYFGPGTRLLVL.